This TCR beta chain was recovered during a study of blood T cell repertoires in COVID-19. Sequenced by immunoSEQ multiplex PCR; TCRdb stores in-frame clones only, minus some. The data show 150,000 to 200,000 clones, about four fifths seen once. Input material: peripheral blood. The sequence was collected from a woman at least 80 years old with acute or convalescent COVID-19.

The CDR3 sequence is CASSYAQGAYEQYF. CDR3 in DNA: TGTGCCAGCAGTTACGCCCAGGGGGCTTACGAGCAGTACTTC. The rearrangement joins TRBV6-5 to TRBJ2-7, with 8 bases identical to TRBD1. With 2 bases clipped from V and 4 bases from J, the junction kept 4 bases outside the gene matches. This CDR3 has 14 residues. The V gene's germline CDR1 is MNHEY and CDR2 SVGAGI.